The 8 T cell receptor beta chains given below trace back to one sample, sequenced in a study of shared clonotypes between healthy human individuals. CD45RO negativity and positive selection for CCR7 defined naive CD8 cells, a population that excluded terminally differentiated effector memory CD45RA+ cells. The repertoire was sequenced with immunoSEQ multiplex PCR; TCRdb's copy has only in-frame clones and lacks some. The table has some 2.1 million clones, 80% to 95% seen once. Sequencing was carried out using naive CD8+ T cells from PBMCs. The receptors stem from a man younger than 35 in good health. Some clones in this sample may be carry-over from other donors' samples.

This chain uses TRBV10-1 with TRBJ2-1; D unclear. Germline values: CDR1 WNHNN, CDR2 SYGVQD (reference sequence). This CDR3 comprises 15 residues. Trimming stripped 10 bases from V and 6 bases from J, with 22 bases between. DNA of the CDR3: TGCGCCAACAATGATATACGGCCTTTAGGCAATGAGCAGTTCTTC. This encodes CANNDIRPLGNEQFF.

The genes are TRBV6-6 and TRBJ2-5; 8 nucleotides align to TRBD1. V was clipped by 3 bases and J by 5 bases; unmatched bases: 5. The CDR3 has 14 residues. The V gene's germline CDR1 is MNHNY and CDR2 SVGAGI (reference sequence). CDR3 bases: TGTGCCAGCAGTTATCTCGACAGGGGTGAGACCCAGTACTTC. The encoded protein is CASSYLDRGETQYF.

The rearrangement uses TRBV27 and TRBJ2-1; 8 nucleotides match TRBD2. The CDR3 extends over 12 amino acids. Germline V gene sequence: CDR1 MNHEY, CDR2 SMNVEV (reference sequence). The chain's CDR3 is CAAGGPMGEQFF. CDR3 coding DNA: TGTGCTGCGGGAGGACCCATGGGCGAGCAGTTCTTC.

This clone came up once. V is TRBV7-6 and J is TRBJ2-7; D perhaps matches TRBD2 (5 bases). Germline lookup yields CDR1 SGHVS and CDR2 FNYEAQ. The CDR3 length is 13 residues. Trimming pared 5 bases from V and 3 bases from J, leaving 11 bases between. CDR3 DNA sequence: TGTGCCAGCAGCCCGGGATCTAACTACGAGCAGTACTTC. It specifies CASSPGSNYEQYF.

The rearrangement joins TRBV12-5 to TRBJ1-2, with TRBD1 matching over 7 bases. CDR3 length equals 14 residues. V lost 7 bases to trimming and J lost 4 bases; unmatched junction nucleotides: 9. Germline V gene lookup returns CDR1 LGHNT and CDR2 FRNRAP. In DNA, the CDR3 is TGTGCTAGTGCGATTACCGGGACAGCCTATGGCTACACCTTC. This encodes CASAITGTAYGYTF.

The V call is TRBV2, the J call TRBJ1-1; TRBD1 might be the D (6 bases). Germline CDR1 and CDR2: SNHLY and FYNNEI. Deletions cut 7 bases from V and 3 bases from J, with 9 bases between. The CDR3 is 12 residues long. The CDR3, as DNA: TGTGCCAGCAACAGGGCCGACACTGAAGCTTTCTTT. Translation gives CASNRADTEAFF.

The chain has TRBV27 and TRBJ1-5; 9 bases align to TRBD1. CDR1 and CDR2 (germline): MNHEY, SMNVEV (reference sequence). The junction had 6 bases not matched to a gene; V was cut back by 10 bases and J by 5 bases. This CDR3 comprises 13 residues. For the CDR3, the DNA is TGTGCCACCACCGGGACAGGGCATCAGCCCCAGCATTTT. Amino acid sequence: CATTGTGHQPQHF.

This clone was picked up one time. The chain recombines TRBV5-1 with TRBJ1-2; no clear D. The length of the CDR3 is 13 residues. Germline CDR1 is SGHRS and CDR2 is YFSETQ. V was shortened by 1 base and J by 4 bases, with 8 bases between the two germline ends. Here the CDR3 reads CASSLTSFYGYTF. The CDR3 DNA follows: TGCGCCAGCAGCTTGACCAGCTTCTATGGCTACACCTTC.